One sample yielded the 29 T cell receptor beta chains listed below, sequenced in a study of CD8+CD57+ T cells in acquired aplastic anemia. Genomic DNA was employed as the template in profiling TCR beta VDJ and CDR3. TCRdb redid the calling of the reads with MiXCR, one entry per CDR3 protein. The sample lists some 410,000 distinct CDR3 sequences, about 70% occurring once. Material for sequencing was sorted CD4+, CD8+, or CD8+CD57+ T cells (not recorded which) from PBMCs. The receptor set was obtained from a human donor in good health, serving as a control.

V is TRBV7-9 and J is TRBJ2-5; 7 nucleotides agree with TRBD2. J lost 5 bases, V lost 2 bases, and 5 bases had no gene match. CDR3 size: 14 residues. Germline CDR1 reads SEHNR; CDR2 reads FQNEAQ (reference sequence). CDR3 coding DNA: TGTGCCAGCAGCTTATCGGGGAGGGCGGAGACCCAGTACTTC. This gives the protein CASSLSGRAETQYF.

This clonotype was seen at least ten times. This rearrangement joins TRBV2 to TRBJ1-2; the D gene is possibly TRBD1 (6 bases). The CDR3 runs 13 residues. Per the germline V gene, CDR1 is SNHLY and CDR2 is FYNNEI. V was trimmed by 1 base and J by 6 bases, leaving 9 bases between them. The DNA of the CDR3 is TGTGCCAGCAGTGAAGGCCGGACAGATGGCTACACCTTC. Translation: CASSEGRTDGYTF.

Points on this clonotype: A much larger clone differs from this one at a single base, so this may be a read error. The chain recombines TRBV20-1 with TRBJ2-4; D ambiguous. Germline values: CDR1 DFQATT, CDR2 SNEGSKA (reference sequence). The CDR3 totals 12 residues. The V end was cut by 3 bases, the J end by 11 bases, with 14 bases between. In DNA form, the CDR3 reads TGCAGTGCTAGTCCCGTCGAGGACGTTCAGTACTTC. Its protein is CSASPVEDVQYF.

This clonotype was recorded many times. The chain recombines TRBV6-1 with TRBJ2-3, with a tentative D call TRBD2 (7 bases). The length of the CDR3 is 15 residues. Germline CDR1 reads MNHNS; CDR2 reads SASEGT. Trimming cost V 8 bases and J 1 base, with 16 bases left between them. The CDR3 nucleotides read TGTGCCAGCTCCAAGGGGGGGGGTGGCACAGATACGCAGTATTTT. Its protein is CASSKGGGGTDTQYF.

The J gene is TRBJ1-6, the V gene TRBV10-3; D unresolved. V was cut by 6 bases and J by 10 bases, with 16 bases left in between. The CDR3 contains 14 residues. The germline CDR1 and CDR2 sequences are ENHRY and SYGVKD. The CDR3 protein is CAISPGMVASPLHF. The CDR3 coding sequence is TGTGCCATCAGCCCCGGAATGGTAGCGTCACCCCTCCACTTT.

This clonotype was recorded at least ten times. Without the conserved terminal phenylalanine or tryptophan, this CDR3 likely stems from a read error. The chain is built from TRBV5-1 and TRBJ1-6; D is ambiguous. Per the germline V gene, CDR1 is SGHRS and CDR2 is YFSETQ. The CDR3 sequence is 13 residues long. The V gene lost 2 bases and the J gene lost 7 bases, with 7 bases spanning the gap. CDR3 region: CASSLGLNSPLHS. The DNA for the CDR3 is TGCGCCAGCAGCTTAGGCTTGAATTCACCCCTCCACTCT.

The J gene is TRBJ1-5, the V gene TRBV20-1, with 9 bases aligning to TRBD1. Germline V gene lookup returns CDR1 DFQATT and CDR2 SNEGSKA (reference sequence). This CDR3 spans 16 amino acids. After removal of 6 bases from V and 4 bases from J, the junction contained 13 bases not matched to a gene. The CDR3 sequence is CSAVGGQGLGNQPQHF. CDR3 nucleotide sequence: TGCAGTGCCGTTGGGGGACAGGGATTAGGAAATCAGCCCCAGCATTTT.

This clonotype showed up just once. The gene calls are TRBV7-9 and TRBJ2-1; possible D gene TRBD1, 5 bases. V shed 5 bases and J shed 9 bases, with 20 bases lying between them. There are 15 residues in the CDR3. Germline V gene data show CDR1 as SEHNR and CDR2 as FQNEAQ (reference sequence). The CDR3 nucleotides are TGTGCCAGCAGCCGCACAGCGACAGAGACCAGTGAGCAGTTCTTC. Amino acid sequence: CASSRTATETSEQFF.

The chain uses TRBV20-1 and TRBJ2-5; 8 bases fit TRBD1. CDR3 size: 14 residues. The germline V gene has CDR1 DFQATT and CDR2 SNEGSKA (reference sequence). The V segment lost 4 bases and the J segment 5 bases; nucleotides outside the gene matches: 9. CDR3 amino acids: CSANPGQARETQYF. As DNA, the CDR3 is TGCAGTGCTAACCCGGGACAGGCAAGGGAGACCCAGTACTTC.

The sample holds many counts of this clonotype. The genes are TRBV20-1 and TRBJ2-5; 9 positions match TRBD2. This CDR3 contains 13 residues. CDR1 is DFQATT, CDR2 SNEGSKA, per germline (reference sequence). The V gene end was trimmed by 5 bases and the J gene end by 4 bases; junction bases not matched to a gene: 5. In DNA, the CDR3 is TGCAGTGCTGTCGCGGGGGGGAGAGAGACCCAGTACTTC. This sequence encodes CSAVAGGRETQYF.

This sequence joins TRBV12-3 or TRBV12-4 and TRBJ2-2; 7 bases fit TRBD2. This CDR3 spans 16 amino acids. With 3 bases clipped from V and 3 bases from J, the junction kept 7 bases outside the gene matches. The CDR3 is CASSLREGSDTGELFF. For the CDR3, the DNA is TGTGCCAGCAGTTTGAGGGAGGGTTCCGACACCGGGGAGCTGTTTTTT.

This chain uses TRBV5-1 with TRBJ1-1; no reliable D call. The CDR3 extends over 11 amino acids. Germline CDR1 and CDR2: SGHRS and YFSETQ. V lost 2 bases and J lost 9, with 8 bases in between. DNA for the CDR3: TGCGCCAGCAGCTTAGACACGAAAGCTTTCTTT. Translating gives CASSLDTKAFF.

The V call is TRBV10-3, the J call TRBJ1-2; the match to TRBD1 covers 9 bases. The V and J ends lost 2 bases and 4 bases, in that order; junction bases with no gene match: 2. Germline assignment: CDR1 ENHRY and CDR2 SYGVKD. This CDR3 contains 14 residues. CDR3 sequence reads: CAISEDRGSYGYTF. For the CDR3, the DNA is TGTGCCATCAGTGAGGACAGGGGGAGCTATGGCTACACCTTC.

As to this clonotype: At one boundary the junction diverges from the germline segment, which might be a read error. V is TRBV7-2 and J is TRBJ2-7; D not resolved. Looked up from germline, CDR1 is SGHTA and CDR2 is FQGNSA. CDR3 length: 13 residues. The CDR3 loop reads CASSLERRLGHDF. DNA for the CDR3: TGTGCCAGCAGCTTAGAACGGCGCCTAGGCCATGACTTC.

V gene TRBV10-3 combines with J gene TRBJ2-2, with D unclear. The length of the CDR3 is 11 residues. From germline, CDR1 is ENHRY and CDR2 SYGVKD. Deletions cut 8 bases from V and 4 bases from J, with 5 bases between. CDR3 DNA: TGTGCCATCGAGCGCACCGGGGAGCTGTTTTTT. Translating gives CAIERTGELFF.

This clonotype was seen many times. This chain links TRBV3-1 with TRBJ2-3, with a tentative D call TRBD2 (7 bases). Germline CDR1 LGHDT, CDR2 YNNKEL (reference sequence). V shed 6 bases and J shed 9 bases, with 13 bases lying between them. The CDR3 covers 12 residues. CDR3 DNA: TGTGCCAGCAGGGCGAAGGGGGGGACGCAGTATTTT. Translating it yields CASRAKGGTQYF.

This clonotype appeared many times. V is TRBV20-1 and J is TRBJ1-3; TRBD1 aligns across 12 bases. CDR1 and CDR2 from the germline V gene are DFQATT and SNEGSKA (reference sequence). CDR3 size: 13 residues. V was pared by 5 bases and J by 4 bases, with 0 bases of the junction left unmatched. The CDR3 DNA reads TGCAGTGCTGGGACAGGGGGCGGAAACACCATATATTTT. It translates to CSAGTGGGNTIYF.

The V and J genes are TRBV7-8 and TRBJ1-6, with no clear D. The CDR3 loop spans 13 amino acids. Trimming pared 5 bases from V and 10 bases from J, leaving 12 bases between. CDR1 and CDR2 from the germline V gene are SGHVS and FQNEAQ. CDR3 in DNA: TGTGCCAGCAGCCAAGATAGAGGCTCACCCCTCCACTTT. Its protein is CASSQDRGSPLHF.

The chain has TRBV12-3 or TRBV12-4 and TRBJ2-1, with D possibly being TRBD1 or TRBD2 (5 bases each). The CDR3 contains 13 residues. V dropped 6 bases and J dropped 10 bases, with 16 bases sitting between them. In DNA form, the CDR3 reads TGTGCCAGCAGGCCGGGGCGGACCGGGGAGCAGTTCTTC. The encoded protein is CASRPGRTGEQFF.

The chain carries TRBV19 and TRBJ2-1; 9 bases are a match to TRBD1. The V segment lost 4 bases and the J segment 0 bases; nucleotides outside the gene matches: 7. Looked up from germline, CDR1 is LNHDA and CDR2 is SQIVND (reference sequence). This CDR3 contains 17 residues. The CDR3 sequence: CASSTGQGTSSYNEQFF. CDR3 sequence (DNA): TGTGCCAGTAGTACAGGACAGGGGACGAGCTCCTACAATGAGCAGTTCTTC. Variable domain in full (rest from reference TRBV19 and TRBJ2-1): DGGITQSPKYLFRKEGQNVTLSCEQNLNHDAMYWYRQDPGQGLRLIYYSQIVNDFQKGDIAEGYSVSREKKESFPLTVTSAQKNPTAFYLCASSTGQGTSSYNEQFFGPGTRLTVL.

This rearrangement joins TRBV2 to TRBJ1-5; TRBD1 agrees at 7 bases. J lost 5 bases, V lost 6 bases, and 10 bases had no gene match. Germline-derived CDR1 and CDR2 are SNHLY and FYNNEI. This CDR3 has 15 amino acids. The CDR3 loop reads CASSVGTVDYQPQHF. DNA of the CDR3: TGTGCCAGCAGCGTAGGGACAGTGGACTATCAGCCCCAGCATTTT. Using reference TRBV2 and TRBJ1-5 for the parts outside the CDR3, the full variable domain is EPEVTQTPSHQVTQMGQEVILRCVPISNHLYFYWYRQILGQKVEFLVSFYNNEISEKSEIFDDQFSVERPDGSNFTLKIRSTKLEDSAMYFCASSVGTVDYQPQHFGDGTRLSIL.

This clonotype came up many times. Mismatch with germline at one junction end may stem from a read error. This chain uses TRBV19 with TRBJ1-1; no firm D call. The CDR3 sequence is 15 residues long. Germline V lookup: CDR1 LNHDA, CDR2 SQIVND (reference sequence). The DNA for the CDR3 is TGTGCCAGTAGTGACCGTGTGACACCACCCCGGGAAGCTCTCTTT. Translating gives CASSDRVTPPREALF.

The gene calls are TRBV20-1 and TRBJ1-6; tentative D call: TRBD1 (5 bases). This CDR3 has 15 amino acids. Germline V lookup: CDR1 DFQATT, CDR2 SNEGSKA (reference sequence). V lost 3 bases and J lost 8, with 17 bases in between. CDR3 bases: TGCAGTGCTAGCGGGCAAGGAGGGGAGCATTCACCCCTCCACTTT. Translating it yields CSASGQGGEHSPLHF.

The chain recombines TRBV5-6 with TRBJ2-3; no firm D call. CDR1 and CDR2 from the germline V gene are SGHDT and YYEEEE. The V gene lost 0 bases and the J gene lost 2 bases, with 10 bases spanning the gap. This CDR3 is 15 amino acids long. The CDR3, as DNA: TGTGCCAGCAGCTTGGACCCGTTGTACACAGATACGCAGTATTTT. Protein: CASSLDPLYTDTQYF.

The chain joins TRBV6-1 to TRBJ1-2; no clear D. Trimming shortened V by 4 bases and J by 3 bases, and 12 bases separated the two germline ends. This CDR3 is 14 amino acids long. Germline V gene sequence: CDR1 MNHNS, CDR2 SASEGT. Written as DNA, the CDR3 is TGTGCCAGCAGTGGGGCCGGGGTTGACTATGGCTACACCTTC. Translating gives CASSGAGVDYGYTF.

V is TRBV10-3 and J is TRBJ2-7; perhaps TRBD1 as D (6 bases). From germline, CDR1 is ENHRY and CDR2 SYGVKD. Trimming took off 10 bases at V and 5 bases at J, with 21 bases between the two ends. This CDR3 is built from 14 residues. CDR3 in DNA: TGTGCCACAAAGCTCATACAGGGAACCCACGAGCAGTACTTC. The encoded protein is CATKLIQGTHEQYF.

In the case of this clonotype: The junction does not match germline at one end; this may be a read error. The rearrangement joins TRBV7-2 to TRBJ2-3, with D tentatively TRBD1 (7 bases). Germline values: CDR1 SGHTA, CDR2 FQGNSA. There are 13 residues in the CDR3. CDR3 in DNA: TGTGCCAGCAGCTTCCGACAGGGCGCGGGGAACTGTTTT. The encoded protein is CASSFRQGAGNCF.

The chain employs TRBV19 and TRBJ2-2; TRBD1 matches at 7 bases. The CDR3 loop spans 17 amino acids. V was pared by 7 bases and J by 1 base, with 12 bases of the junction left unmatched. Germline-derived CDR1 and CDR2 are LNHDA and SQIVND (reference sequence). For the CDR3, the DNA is TGTGCCAGTAACCAACAATTCCGGACAGGGAACACCGGGGAGCTGTTTTTT. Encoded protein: CASNQQFRTGNTGELFF.

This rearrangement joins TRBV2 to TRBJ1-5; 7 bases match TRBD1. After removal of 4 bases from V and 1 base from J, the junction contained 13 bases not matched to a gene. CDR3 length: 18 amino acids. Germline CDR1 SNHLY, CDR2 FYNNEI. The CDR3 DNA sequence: TGTGCCAGCAGTGGGGGTGAGGGCAGGGGGAAGAGCAATCAGCCCCAGCATTTT. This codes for CASSGGEGRGKSNQPQHF.